One and the same sample provided the 22 T cell receptor beta chains below, sequenced in a study of blood T cell repertoires in COVID-19. Sequenced by immunoSEQ multiplex PCR; TCRdb stores in-frame clones only, minus some. The table records some 74,000 clones, around four fifths of them present only once. The sequencing sample was made of peripheral blood. The source of these receptors is a woman older than 75 with acute or convalescent COVID-19.

CDR3 sequence: CASSFNSQNTEAFF. The CDR3 nucleotides read TGCGCCAGCAGCTTTAATAGCCAAAACACTGAAGCTTTCTTT. This chain joins TRBV5-1 and TRBJ1-1; D not certain. Germline V gene lookup returns CDR1 SGHRS and CDR2 YFSETQ. The CDR3 is 14 residues long. Trimming took off 2 bases at V and 2 bases at J, with 10 bases between the two ends. Supplemented by reference TRBV5-1 and TRBJ1-1, the full variable domain reads KAGVTQTPRYLIKTRGQQVTLSCSPISGHRSVSWYQQTPGQGLQFLFEYFSETQRNKGNFPGRFSGRQFSNSRSEMNVSTLELGDSALYLCASSFNSQNTEAFFGQGTRLTVV.

V is TRBV5-1 and J is TRBJ1-2, with 8 bases matching TRBD1. The CDR3 sequence is 13 residues long. Germline trimming cut 2 bases from V and 4 bases from J; bases unmatched to any gene: 1. The germline V gene encodes CDR1 SGHRS and CDR2 YFSETQ. The DNA for the CDR3 is TGCGCCAGCAGCTTTGGACAGGGCTATGGCTACACCTTC. Encoded protein: CASSFGQGYGYTF. The whole variable domain, remainder taken from reference TRBV5-1 and TRBJ1-2, is KAGVTQTPRYLIKTRGQQVTLSCSPISGHRSVSWYQQTPGQGLQFLFEYFSETQRNKGNFPGRFSGRQFSNSRSEMNVSTLELGDSALYLCASSFGQGYGYTFGSGTRLTVV.

J is TRBJ1-2 and V is TRBV5-8; 9 nucleotides match TRBD1. The CDR3 has 16 residues. V trimming: 1 base; J trimming: 6 bases; junction bases outside the gene matches: 10. In germline, CDR1 is SGHTS, CDR2 YDEGEE. CDR3 in DNA: TGTGCCAGCAGCTTGTGGACCGACAGGGGGAAGAATGGCTACACCTTC. It yields the protein CASSLWTDRGKNGYTF.

The CDR3 nucleotides read TGTGCCAGCAGCTACCAGTCCGGGACAGGGGTCAATGAGCAGTTCTTC. Translated: CASSYQSGTGVNEQFF. The rearrangement uses TRBV7-3 and TRBJ2-1, with TRBD1 matching 10 bases. Germline loops: CDR1 SGHTA, CDR2 FQGTGA. J gave up 6 bases and V 4 bases, and 9 bases lay outside the gene matches. This CDR3 is built from 16 residues.

J is TRBJ1-2 and V is TRBV2; possibly TRBD1 for D (6 bases). Germline V gives CDR1 SNHLY, CDR2 FYNNEI. The CDR3 extends over 15 amino acids. Between the trimmed V and J ends, which lost 7 bases and 3 bases, there was a span of 18 bases. The CDR3 here is CASTRDTNADYGYTF. CDR3 coding DNA: TGTGCCAGCACCCGGGACACCAACGCGGACTATGGCTACACCTTC.

The J gene is TRBJ2-7, the V gene TRBV2; TRBD2 matches 14 bases. The germline V gene encodes CDR1 SNHLY and CDR2 FYNNEI. The trim removed 5 bases at V and 1 base at J, leaving 4 bases unmatched. This CDR3 spans 16 amino acids. In DNA form, the CDR3 reads TGTGCCAGCAGTACCGGGACTAGCGGGGGTTCCTACGAGCAGTACTTC. Amino acids: CASSTGTSGGSYEQYF. The full variable domain, its missing parts supplied by reference TRBV2 and TRBJ2-7, is EPEVTQTPSHQVTQMGQEVILRCVPISNHLYFYWYRQILGQKVEFLVSFYNNEISEKSEIFDDQFSVERPDGSNFTLKIRSTKLEDSAMYFCASSTGTSGGSYEQYFGPGTRLTVT.

The J gene is TRBJ1-4, the V gene TRBV6-4, with 8 bases fitting TRBD1. This CDR3 has 15 amino acids. Trimming removed 8 bases from V and 3 bases from J; junction bases left unmatched: 8. Germline V gene data show CDR1 as MRHNA and CDR2 as SNTAGT. DNA of the CDR3: TGTGCCAGCCGGGGACAGGCCGATGCTAATGAAAAACTGTTTTTT. It is translated as CASRGQADANEKLFF.

The chain recombines TRBV7-8 with TRBJ1-3; TRBD1 might be the D (6 bases). Germline lookup yields CDR1 SGHVS and CDR2 FQNEAQ. CDR3 length: 16 residues. Trimming removed 5 bases from V and 1 base from J, with 15 bases in between. The CDR3 loop is CASSTYRTDSGNTIYF. The CDR3, as DNA: TGTGCCAGCAGCACCTACCGGACAGATTCTGGAAACACCATATATTTT.

The chain combines TRBV27 with TRBJ1-2; tentatively, D is TRBD1 (5 bases). There are 16 residues in the CDR3. V lost 2 bases and J 4 bases, leaving 17 bases between the germline ends. The germline gives CDR1 MNHEY, CDR2 SMNVEV (reference sequence). The chain's CDR3 is CASSLISSGGGYGYTF. DNA of the CDR3: TGTGCCAGCAGTTTAATCTCATCGGGGGGTGGCTATGGCTACACCTTC.

The chain joins TRBV7-2 to TRBJ1-2, with D hard to call. The CDR3 is 15 amino acids. V was trimmed by 4 bases and J by 1 base, leaving 13 bases between them. CDR1 is SGHTA and CDR2 is FQGNSA in the germline V gene. The CDR3 is CASSYSGRLNYGYTF. The CDR3 DNA reads as TGTGCCAGCAGCTACTCCGGCAGGCTTAACTATGGCTACACCTTC. The full variable domain, its missing parts supplied by reference TRBV7-2 and TRBJ1-2, is GAGVSQSPSNKVTEKGKDVELRCDPISGHTALYWYRQSLGQGLEFLIYFQGNSAPDKSGLPSDRFSAERTGGSVSTLTIQRTQQEDSAVYLCASSYSGRLNYGYTFGSGTRLTVV.

The chain employs TRBV21-1 and TRBJ2-4; TRBD1 was called by the table and not checked on the DNA. TRBV21-1 is classified as a pseudogene. The CDR3 totals 18 residues. Written as DNA, the CDR3 is TGTGCCAGCAGCACCAATCCCCGGACAGGGGGGAACAAAAACATTCAGTACTTC. This codes for CASSTNPRTGGNKNIQYF.

The rearrangement uses TRBV6-2 or TRBV6-3 and TRBJ1-2; D unresolved. Looked up from germline, CDR1 is MNHEY and CDR2 is SVGEGT. This CDR3 region has 13 residues. V lost 4 bases and J lost 4, with 10 bases in between. The CDR3 region is CASSSQSFYGYTF. The CDR3 DNA reads TGTGCCAGCAGTTCACAGAGTTTCTATGGCTACACCTTC.

The chain couples TRBV5-1 to TRBJ1-2; 9 positions match TRBD1. V lost 1 base and J lost 4; bases outside the gene matches: 2. There are 14 residues in the CDR3. Germline-derived CDR1 and CDR2 are SGHRS and YFSETQ. CDR3 residues: CASSLKTGGYGYTF. The CDR3 DNA reads TGCGCCAGCAGCTTGAAGACAGGGGGCTATGGCTACACCTTC.

The V call is TRBV18, the J call TRBJ2-6, with a weak D call TRBD1 (5 bases). V lost 5 bases and J 0 bases, leaving 14 bases between the germline ends. The CDR3 runs 17 residues. The V gene's germline CDR1 is KGHSH and CDR2 LQKENI. The chain's CDR3 is CASSTLAQGSGANVLTF. CDR3 DNA: TGTGCCAGCTCAACTTTGGCCCAGGGCTCTGGGGCCAACGTCCTGACTTTC.

The chain is built from TRBV4-1 and TRBJ2-5; maybe TRBD2 (5 bases). The germline gives CDR1 MGHRA, CDR2 YSYEKL. The germline V and J ends were trimmed by 3 bases and 1 base, with 12 bases remaining between them. The CDR3 sequence is 15 residues long. CDR3 DNA sequence: TGCGCCAGCAGCCAGAACGGGATCGGCCAAGAGACCCAGTACTTC. It translates to CASSQNGIGQETQYF.

The chain uses TRBV3-1 (or the pseudogene TRBV3-2) and TRBJ1-2, with D unresolved. Germline loops: CDR1 LGHDT, CDR2 YNNKEL (reference sequence). The V gene lost 2 bases and the J gene lost 4 bases, with 8 bases spanning the gap. The CDR3 covers 13 residues. The CDR3 is CASSQQVGYGYTF. CDR3 bases: TGTGCCAGCAGCCAACAGGTGGGCTATGGCTACACCTTC.

The table lists this clone with a count of one. DNA for the CDR3: TGTGCCAGCAGCAAAAATTCACCCCTCCACTTT. Translation: CASSKNSPLHF. V gene TRBV12-3 or TRBV12-4 combines with J gene TRBJ1-6; no firm D call. The V gene lost 6 bases and the J gene lost 7 bases, with 4 bases spanning the gap. This CDR3 has 11 residues.

The CDR3 nucleotides are TGTGCCAGCTCACCGTCAGGGGACGAGCAGTACTTC. This gives the protein CASSPSGDEQYF. The chain links TRBV18 to TRBJ2-7, with D possibly matching TRBD1 (6 bases). CDR1 and CDR2 (germline): KGHSH, LQKENI. The CDR3 runs 12 residues. V was pared by 3 bases and J by 5 bases, with 8 bases between.

This chain joins TRBV9 and TRBJ1-5, with 7 nucleotides matching TRBD1. V shed 7 bases, J shed 3 bases, and the junction held 7 bases outside the gene matches. Germline-derived CDR1 and CDR2 are SGDLS and YYNGEE. This CDR3 region has 14 residues. The CDR3 nucleotides are TGTGCCAGCTCCCGGGACAGCCTCAATCAGCCCCAGCATTTT. Translated: CASSRDSLNQPQHF.

V and J are TRBV6-2 or TRBV6-3 and TRBJ2-5; 14 nucleotides line up with TRBD2. V lost 4 bases and J lost 5; bases outside the gene matches: 3. Germline CDR1 reads MNHEY; CDR2 reads SVGEGT. The CDR3 covers 15 residues. CDR3 nucleotide sequence: TGTGCCAGCAGTTCCCGACTAGCGGGGGGGGAGACCCAGTACTTC. This sequence encodes CASSSRLAGGETQYF.

The DNA for the CDR3 is TGTGCCAGCAGCCGAGGGGGAGTTGGAGAGACCCAGTACTTC. Protein: CASSRGGVGETQYF. The V call is TRBV11-2, the J call TRBJ2-5; tentative D call: TRBD1 (6 bases). CDR1 is SGHAT and CDR2 is FQNNGV in the germline V gene. V was cut by 5 bases and J by 4 bases, with 14 bases left in between. The CDR3 is 14 residues long. The entire variable domain, with the rest obtained from reference TRBV11-2 and TRBJ2-5, is as follows: EAGVAQSPRYKIIEKRQSVAFWCNPISGHATLYWYQQILGQGPKLLIQFQNNGVVDDSQLPKDRFSAERLKGVDSTLKIQPAKLEDSAVYLCASSRGGVGETQYFGPGTRLLVL.

The V gene is TRBV9, the J gene TRBJ1-2; TRBD1 is a possible D gene (5 bases). Per the germline V gene, CDR1 is SGDLS and CDR2 is YYNGEE. The CDR3 contains 15 residues. The V and J ends lost 0 bases and 3 bases respectively, with 12 bases between them. CDR3 residues: CASSVVPGDYYGYTF. In DNA form, the CDR3 reads TGTGCCAGCAGCGTAGTACCGGGGGACTACTATGGCTACACCTTC.